This entry features one TCR beta chain sequence. This clone showed up just once. The antigen it binds to is not known. No qualities accompany the bases; no much larger clone lies one base away. Libraries were constructed by the immunoSEQ multiplex PCR assay. Held by TCRdb, this immuneACCESS table contains in-frame sequences only and omits some clones. Under half of the omission traces to an unresolved V gene where checked; the cause of the rest is unknown. The sample table shows about 160,000 clones, and 70% to 90% are seen once. The ten biggest clones cover 9.5% to 15% of the sample. Relative to germline, V is 6 bases shorter and J is 7 bases shorter, with 16 bases between their ends. The cysteine opens and the phenylalanine closes a CDR3 of 14 amino acids. Solely the CDR3 DNA is kept, with 42 bases framed from the first base. The germline V gene encodes CDR1 LNHNV and CDR2 YYDKDF (reference sequence).

The data were taken from a study of control samples from healthy donors and cancer patients (dated by TCRdb to 2018 to 2021). The TCR was taken from a man aged 25-45 years in good health. The sequence links TRBV15 to TRBJ2-1, with no reliable assignment of the D segment. The sequenced sample consisted of blood. CDR3 reads: CATSNGPPPNEQFF. The DNA sequence reads TGTGCCACCAGTAACGGCCCCCCCCCGAATGAGCAGTTCTTC. With the rest looked up from the reference TRBV15 and TRBJ2-1 genes rather than sequenced, the full variable domain is DAMVIQNPRYQVTQFGKPVTLSCSQTLNHNVMYWYQQKSSQAPKLLFHYYDKDFNNEADTPDNFQSRRPNTSFCFLDIRSPGLGDTAMYLCATSNGPPPNEQFFGPGTRLTVL.